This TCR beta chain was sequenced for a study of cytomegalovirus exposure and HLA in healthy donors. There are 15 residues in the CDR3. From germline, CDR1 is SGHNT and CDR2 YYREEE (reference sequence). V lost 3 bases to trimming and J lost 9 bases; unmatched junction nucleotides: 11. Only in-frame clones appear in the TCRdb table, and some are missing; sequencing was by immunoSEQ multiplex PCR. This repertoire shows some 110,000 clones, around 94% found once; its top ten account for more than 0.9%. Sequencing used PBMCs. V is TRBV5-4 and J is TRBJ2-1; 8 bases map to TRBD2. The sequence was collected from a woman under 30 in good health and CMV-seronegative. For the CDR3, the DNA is TGTGCCAGCAGCTCCCCCGGGACTCGGGGGGGTGAGCAGTTCTTC. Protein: CASSSPGTRGGEQFF.